Listed here are 2 T cell receptor beta chains from one sample, sequenced in a study of blood T cell repertoires in COVID-19. Assay used: immunoSEQ multiplex PCR; TCRdb lists only in-frame clones, some missing. The sample has 150,000 or so clones, approximately 87% seen once. Input material: PBMCs or T cells enriched from blood (not recorded which). The receptor source for this set is a woman in her fifties or sixties who had recovered from COVID-19.

This chain uses TRBV7-9 with TRBJ2-6; D unclear. The CDR3 runs 15 residues. Germline V lookup: CDR1 SEHNR, CDR2 FQNEAQ (reference sequence). Trimming shortened V by 4 bases and J by 0 bases, and 7 bases separated the two germline ends. The DNA for the CDR3 is TGTGCCAGCAGCTGGCAAAGCTCTGGGGCCAACGTCCTGACTTTC. Translated, it gives CASSWQSSGANVLTF. The full variable domain, its missing parts supplied by reference TRBV7-9 and TRBJ2-6, is DTGVSQNPRHKITKRGQNVTFRCDPISEHNRLYWYRQTLGQGPEFLTYFQNEAQLEKSRLLSDRFSAERPKGSFSTLEIQRTEQGDSAMYLCASSWQSSGANVLTFGAGSRLTVL.

This clone was seen only a few times. The chain recombines TRBV15 with TRBJ2-2, with unresolved D. Trimming shortened V by 3 bases and J by 6 bases, and 5 bases separated the two germline ends. CDR3 length equals 12 residues. Germline V gives CDR1 LNHNV, CDR2 YYDKDF (reference sequence). CDR3 loop: CATSSLPGELFF. The CDR3 DNA sequence: TGTGCCACCAGCAGTCTCCCCGGGGAGCTGTTTTTT.